This TCR beta chain originates from a study of control samples from healthy donors and cancer patients (dated by TCRdb to the early 2020s). As regards this clone: The antigen it recognizes is unknown. Per-nucleotide qualities are absent, and no much larger clonotype sits a single base away.

Compared with germline, V lacks 1 base and J lacks 2 bases; bases without a gene match: 5. The cysteine opens and the phenylalanine closes a CDR3 of 16 amino acids. Left in the record is the CDR3 DNA by itself, 48 bases read in frame from the first base. In the germline V gene, CDR1 corresponds to MNHEY and CDR2 to SVGEGT. Libraries were built with the immunoSEQ multiplex PCR assay. The immuneACCESS repertoire file appears here via TCRdb, limited to in-frame rearrangements. These files lack a portion of the clones; in checked studies, under half of the deficit traces to unresolved V genes, and the cause of the others is not known. Recorded for this sample are about 150,000 clones; more than 85% of them occurred a single time. Together, the top ten hold under 4% of the sample.

The chain employs TRBV6-2 or TRBV6-3 and TRBJ2-7; the central 10 bases match TRBD1. The material sequenced was blood. The sequence derives from a man aged 25-40 years in good health. CDR3 reads: CASSYFGQGGTYEQYF. The DNA is as follows: TGTGCCAGCAGTTACTTCGGACAGGGGGGAACCTACGAGCAGTACTTC.